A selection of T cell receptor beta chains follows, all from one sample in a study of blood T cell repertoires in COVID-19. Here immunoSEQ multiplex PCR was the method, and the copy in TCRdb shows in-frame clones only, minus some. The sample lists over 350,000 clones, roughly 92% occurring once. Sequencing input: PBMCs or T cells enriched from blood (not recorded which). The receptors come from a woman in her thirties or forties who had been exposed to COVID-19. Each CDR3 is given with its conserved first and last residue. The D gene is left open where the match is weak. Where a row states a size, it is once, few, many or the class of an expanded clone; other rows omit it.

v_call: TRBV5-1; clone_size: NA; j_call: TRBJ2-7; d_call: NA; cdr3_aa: CASSLTGRSYEQYF; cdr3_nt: TGCGCCAGCAGCTTGACGGGGAGAAGCTACGAGCAGTACTTC
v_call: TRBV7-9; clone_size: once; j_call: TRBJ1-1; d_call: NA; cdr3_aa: CASSLAGRDTEAFF; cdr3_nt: TGTGCCAGCAGCTTAGCAGGGAGGGACACTGAAGCTTTCTTT
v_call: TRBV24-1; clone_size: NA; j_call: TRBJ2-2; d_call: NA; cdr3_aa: CATSDQGPDTGELFF; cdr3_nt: TGTGCCACCAGTGATCAGGGGCCTGACACCGGGGAGCTGTTTTTT
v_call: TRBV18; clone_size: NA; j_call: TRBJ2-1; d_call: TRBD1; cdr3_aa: CASSPPLGTGGNEQFF; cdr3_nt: TGTGCCAGCTCACCTCCTCTCGGGACAGGGGGCAATGAGCAGTTCTTC
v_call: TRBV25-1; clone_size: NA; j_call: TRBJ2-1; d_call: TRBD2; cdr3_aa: CASSERGGRNEQFF; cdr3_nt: TGTGCCAGCAGCGAGCGGGGGGGCAGGAATGAGCAGTTCTTC
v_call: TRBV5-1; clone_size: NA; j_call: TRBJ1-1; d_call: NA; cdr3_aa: CASSPRGNTEAFF; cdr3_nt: TGCGCCAGCAGCCCCAGGGGGAACACTGAAGCTTTCTTT
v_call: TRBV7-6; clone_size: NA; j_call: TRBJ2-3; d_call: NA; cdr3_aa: CASSLGQYSTDTQYF; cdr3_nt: TGTGCCAGCAGCTTAGGACAGTATAGCACAGATACGCAGTATTTT
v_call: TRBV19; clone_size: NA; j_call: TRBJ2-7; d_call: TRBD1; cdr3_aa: CASSSGQGFYEQYF; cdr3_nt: TGTGCCAGTAGTTCGGGACAGGGCTTCTACGAGCAGTACTTC
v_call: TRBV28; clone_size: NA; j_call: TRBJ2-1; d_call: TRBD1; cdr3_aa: CASSDDRGQFF; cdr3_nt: TGTGCCAGCAGTGATGACAGGGGACAGTTCTTC
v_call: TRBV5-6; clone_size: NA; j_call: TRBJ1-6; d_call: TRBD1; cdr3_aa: CASSLQGAENSPLHF; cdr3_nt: TGTGCCAGCAGCTTGCAGGGGGCGGAAAATTCACCCCTCCACTTT
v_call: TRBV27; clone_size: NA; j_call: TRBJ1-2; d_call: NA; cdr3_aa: CASSSPGSNYGYTF; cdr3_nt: TGTGCCAGCAGCTCCCCCGGGTCAAACTATGGCTACACCTTC
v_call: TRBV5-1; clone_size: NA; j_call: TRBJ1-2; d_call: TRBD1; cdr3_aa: CASGYTTGGANYGYTF; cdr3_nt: TGCGCCAGCGGCTATACGACAGGGGGAGCTAACTATGGCTACACCTTC
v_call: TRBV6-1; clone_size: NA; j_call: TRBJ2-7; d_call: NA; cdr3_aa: CASSELGGAWSYEQYF; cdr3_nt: TGTGCCAGCAGTGAATTGGGGGGGGCATGGTCCTACGAGCAGTACTTC
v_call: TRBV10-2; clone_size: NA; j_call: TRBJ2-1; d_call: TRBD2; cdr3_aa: CASSGTRLAYNEQFF; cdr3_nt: TGCGCCAGCAGTGGGACTAGGCTTGCTTACAATGAGCAGTTCTTC
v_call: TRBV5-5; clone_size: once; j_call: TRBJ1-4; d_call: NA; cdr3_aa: CASSFGDNEKLFF; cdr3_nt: TGTGCCAGCAGCTTCGGGGATAATGAAAAACTGTTTTTT
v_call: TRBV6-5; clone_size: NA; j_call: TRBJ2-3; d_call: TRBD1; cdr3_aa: CASGYRGVTDTQYF; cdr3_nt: TGTGCCAGCGGGTACAGGGGAGTAACAGATACGCAGTATTTT
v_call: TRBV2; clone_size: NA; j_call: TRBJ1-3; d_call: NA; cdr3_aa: CASSEIRENTIYF; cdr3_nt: TGTGCCAGCAGTGAAATCAGGGAAAACACCATATATTTT
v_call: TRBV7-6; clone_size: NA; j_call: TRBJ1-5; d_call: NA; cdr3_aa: CASSLHEHSNQPQHF; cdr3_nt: TGTGCCAGCAGCTTACACGAACATAGCAATCAGCCCCAGCATTTT
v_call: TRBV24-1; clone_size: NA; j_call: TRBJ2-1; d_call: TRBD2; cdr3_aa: CATSDLSWAGGAPDEQFF; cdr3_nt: TGTGCCACCAGTGATTTATCGTGGGCGGGAGGGGCCCCAGATGAGCAGTTCTTC
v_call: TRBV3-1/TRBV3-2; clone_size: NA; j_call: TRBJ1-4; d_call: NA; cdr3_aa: CASSQAREVGYEKLFF; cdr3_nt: TGTGCCAGCAGCCAGGCGAGGGAGGTCGGGTATGAAAAACTGTTTTTT
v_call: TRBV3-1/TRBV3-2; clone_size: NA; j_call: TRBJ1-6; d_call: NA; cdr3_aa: CASSQEFGEGSNSPLHF; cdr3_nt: TGTGCCAGCAGCCAAGAATTCGGGGAAGGATCGAATTCACCCCTCCACTTT
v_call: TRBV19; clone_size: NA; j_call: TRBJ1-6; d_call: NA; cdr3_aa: CASSGDISYNSPLHF; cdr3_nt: TGTGCCAGTAGTGGGGACATCTCCTATAATTCACCCCTCCACTTT
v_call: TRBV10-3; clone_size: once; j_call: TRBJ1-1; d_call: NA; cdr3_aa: CAISESQDLNTEAFF; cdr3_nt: TGTGCCATCAGTGAGTCACAGGATCTGAACACTGAAGCTTTCTTT
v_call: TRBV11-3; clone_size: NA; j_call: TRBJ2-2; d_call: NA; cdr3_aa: CASSLESAGAGELFF; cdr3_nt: TGTGCCAGCAGCTTAGAGTCGGCGGGGGCTGGGGAGCTGTTTTTT
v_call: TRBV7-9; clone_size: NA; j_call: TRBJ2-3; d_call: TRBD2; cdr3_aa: CASRGVGDTQYF; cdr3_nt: TGTGCCAGCCGGGGGGTTGGAGATACGCAGTATTTT
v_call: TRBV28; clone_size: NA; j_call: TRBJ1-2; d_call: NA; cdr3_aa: CASTPTGSYYGYTF; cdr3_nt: TGTGCCAGCACCCCGACAGGCTCTTACTATGGCTACACCTTC
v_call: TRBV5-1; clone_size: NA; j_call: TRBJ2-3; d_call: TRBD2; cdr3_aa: CASSLGLAGSWDTQYF; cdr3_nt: TGCGCCAGCAGCTTGGGGCTAGCGGGGTCTTGGGATACGCAGTATTTT